This T cell receptor (beta chain) was documented in a study of cytomegalovirus exposure and HLA in healthy donors. About the study: The 120 or so validation repertoires used the same platform as the 650 to 800 first-cohort repertoires, a later analysis reported.

J gave up 0 bases and V 9 bases, and 16 bases lay outside the gene matches. From germline, CDR1 is MNHGY and CDR2 SAAAGT. This CDR3 region has 18 residues. In this sample, this clone turned up once. Its target is unknown. Assay used: immunoSEQ multiplex PCR; TCRdb lists only in-frame clones, some missing. The sample yields around 200,000 clones, approximately 84% seen once. Donors were drawn from the roughly 130-subject validation cohort, separate from the roughly 700-subject first cohort. General study results and limits: 164 TCR beta chains were listed as cytomegalovirus-associated. According to a subsequent analysis, TCR clusters from the first cohort were inclined to appear together in the roughly 120 validation repertoires.

J is TRBJ2-1 and V is TRBV6-8; 8 bases fit TRBD2. The source of this sequence is a woman aged 18 to 35 in good health and CMV-seropositive. Sequences were obtained from PBMCs. In DNA, the CDR3 is TGTGCCAGAAGGGCGCAGCAGCGGGGGCGAAGCTCCTACAATGAGCAGTTCTTC. It translates to CARRAQQRGRSSYNEQFF.